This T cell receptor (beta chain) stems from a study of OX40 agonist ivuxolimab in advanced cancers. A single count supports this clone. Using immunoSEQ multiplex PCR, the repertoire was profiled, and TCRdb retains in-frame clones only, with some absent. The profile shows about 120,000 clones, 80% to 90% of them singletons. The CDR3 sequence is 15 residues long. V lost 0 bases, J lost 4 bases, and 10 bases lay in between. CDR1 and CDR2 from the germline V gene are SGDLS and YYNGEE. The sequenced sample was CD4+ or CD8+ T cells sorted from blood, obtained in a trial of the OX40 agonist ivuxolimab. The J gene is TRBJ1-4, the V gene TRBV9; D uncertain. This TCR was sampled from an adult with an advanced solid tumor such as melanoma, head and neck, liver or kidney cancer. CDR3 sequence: CASSVGVGGNEKLFF. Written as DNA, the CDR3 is TGTGCCAGCAGCGTAGGGGTGGGAGGTAATGAAAAACTGTTTTTT.